What follows are 12 T cell receptor beta chains derived from one specimen sequenced in a study of human T cells and chemical hapten exposure. Specified time point: patch test 3, about 24 weeks after DPC sensitization. The sample's treatment: therapeutic diphenylcyclopropenone sensitization with weekly scalp DPC. A single record per CDR3 protein comes from TCRdb applying MiXCR to the RACE reads. The sample shows about 97,000 distinct CDR3 sequences, 27% of them seen only once. The sample consisted of whole blood, taken in connection with sensitization to the hapten diphenylcyclopropenone (DPC). These TCRs come from a man aged 40-49 years with alopecia areata. Some clones in this sample may be carry-over from other donors' samples.

Ten or more counts support this clonotype. The V and J genes are TRBV5-1 and TRBJ2-6, with D unresolved. Germline V gene sequence: CDR1 SGHRS, CDR2 YFSETQ. With 0 bases removed from V and 0 bases from J, the gap between germline ends came to 4 bases. The CDR3 sequence is 15 residues long. The DNA for the CDR3 is TGCGCCAGCAGCTTGGGATCCTCTGGGGCCAACGTCCTGACTTTC. This translates into CASSLGSSGANVLTF.

This rearrangement joins TRBV6-2 or TRBV6-3 to TRBJ2-4; TRBD2 aligns across 7 bases. The CDR3 is 18 amino acids. CDR1 is MNHEY, CDR2 SVGEGT, per germline. V shed 5 bases and J 3 bases; nucleotides not matched to a gene: 16. The chain's CDR3 is CASSQRLAAGSVKNIQYF. The CDR3 DNA reads as TGTGCCAGCAGTCAACGACTAGCAGCGGGCAGTGTCAAAAACATTCAGTACTTC.

This rearrangement joins TRBV20-1 to TRBJ2-1, with TRBD1 identical over 7 bases. CDR3 length: 13 residues. The V and J ends lost 5 bases and 9 bases, in that order; junction bases with no gene match: 10. Per the germline V gene, CDR1 is DFQATT and CDR2 is SNEGSKA (reference sequence). CDR3 sequence reads: CSADKTGVPEQFF. The CDR3 nucleotides are TGCAGTGCTGACAAAACAGGGGTCCCTGAGCAGTTCTTC.

A few counts support this clonotype. The chain uses TRBV3-1 and TRBJ2-6; no clear D. V was shortened by 4 bases and J by 0 bases, with 13 bases between the two germline ends. Germline values: CDR1 LGHDT, CDR2 YNNKEL (reference sequence). The length of the CDR3 is 17 residues. Here the CDR3 reads CASSRRHASSGANVLTF. CDR3 in DNA: TGTGCCAGCAGCCGTAGACACGCGTCCTCTGGGGCCAACGTCCTGACTTTC. The full variable domain, with the rest looked up from reference TRBV3-1 and TRBJ2-6, is DTAVSQTPKYLVTQMGNDKSIKCEQNLGHDTMYWYKQDSKKFLKIMFSYNNKELIINETVPNRFSPKSPDKAHLNLHINSLELGDSAVYFCASSRRHASSGANVLTFGAGSRLTVL.

The rearrangement links TRBV6-5 to TRBJ2-5; no firm D call. Trimming cost V 4 bases and J 3 bases, with 9 bases left between them. The germline CDR1 and CDR2 sequences are MNHEY and SVGAGI. The CDR3 has 13 residues. The CDR3 protein is CASSFTSKETQYF. The CDR3 region has the DNA TGTGCCAGCAGTTTCACGAGTAAAGAGACCCAGTACTTC.

The table lists this clonotype with a few counts. The gene calls are TRBV7-2 and TRBJ1-3; D remains unclear. Trimming took off 1 base at V and 0 bases at J, with 4 bases between the two ends. Looked up from germline, CDR1 is SGHTA and CDR2 is FQGNSA. This CDR3 spans 14 amino acids. CDR3 loop: CASSLDLSGNTIYF. CDR3 nucleotide sequence: TGTGCCAGCAGCTTAGACCTCTCTGGAAACACCATATATTTT.

This clonotype was seen more than once but under ten times. The chain recombines TRBV29-1 with TRBJ2-3; D unresolved. This CDR3 comprises 16 residues. Per germline, CDR1 SQVTM and CDR2 ANQGSEA. Trimming left V 5 bases short and J 5 bases short, with 23 bases between. The CDR3 reads CSVNFLRPARRDTQYF. CDR3 nucleotides: TGCAGCGTTAACTTCCTGAGGCCGGCACGGAGAGATACGCAGTATTTT.

This clonotype has ten or more counts. This sequence joins TRBV5-1 and TRBJ2-5; TRBD1 matches 7 bases. V trimming: 5 bases; J trimming: 5 bases; junction bases outside the gene matches: 9. CDR3 length: 14 amino acids. The germline CDR1 and CDR2 sequences are SGHRS and YFSETQ. In nucleotides, the CDR3 is TGCGCCAGCAGGGGCGAGACAGGGACGGAGACCCAGTACTTC. Translation gives CASRGETGTETQYF.

Only one count was recorded for this clonotype. The chain joins TRBV7-8 to TRBJ2-3, with D tentatively TRBD1 or TRBD2 (6 bases each). Trimming took off 5 bases at V and 6 bases at J, with 9 bases between the two ends. The germline gives CDR1 SGHVS, CDR2 FQNEAQ. This CDR3 region has 12 residues. DNA for the CDR3: TGTGCCAGCAGCGGGGGGCCGGATACGCAGTATTTT. Amino acids: CASSGGPDTQYF.

This rearrangement joins TRBV28 to TRBJ1-1; D is perhaps TRBD1 (5 bases). The CDR3 loop spans 16 amino acids. Trimming stripped 5 bases from V and 4 bases from J, with 20 bases between. Germline CDR1 reads MDHEN; CDR2 reads SYDVKM. CDR3 nucleotide sequence: TGTGCCAGCAGTGCCTTGGGACGGGGCTGGGGCACTGAAGCTTTCTTT. Translated, it gives CASSALGRGWGTEAFF.

In its sample, this clonotype was seen a few times. The V gene is TRBV15, the J gene TRBJ2-1; 10 bases are shared with TRBD2. This CDR3 is built from 15 residues. V lost 0 bases, J lost 7 bases, and 3 bases stayed unmatched. Germline V gene sequence: CDR1 LNHNV, CDR2 YYDKDF (reference sequence). The CDR3 region has the DNA TGTGCCACCAGCAGAGAAGGACTAGCGGTAAATGAGCAGTTCTTC. It specifies CATSREGLAVNEQFF.

This clonotype occurred once. This rearrangement joins TRBV28 to TRBJ2-3, with 7 positions matching TRBD1. This CDR3 region has 13 residues. V lost 9 bases and J lost 1; bases outside the gene matches: 4. Germline CDR1 is MDHEN and CDR2 is SYDVKM. The CDR3 DNA reads TGTGCCAGTGGAGACAGGGGCACAGATACGCAGTATTTT. Its translation: CASGDRGTDTQYF.